This T cell receptor beta chain was obtained from a study of control samples from healthy donors and cancer patients. This CDR3 has 14 residues. V was shortened by 4 bases and J by 3 bases, with 11 bases between the two germline ends. CDR1 and CDR2 from the germline V gene are MDHEN and SYDVKM. Profiling relied on immunoSEQ multiplex PCR, and the TCRdb table lists in-frame clones only, not all of them. The sample lists 150,000 to 200,000 clones; approximately 90% were seen once. This TCR derives from a man aged 25 to 40 in good health. This chain links TRBV28 with TRBJ2-3; TRBD1 might be the D (5 bases). The sample taken for sequencing was blood. The CDR3 nucleotides are TGTGCCAGCAGTTCGGCAGGGAAAACAGATACGCAGTATTTT. Its protein is CASSSAGKTDTQYF.